This is a list of T cell receptor beta chains from one sample in a study of a mutant IDH1 vaccine in newly diagnosed glioma. TCRdb's table, derived via immunoSEQ multiplex PCR, lists solely in-frame clones and lacks some. The repertoire holds tens of thousands of clones, with 75% to 90% as singletons. No antigen is known for these receptors. The sample in question was PBMCs, obtained from a glioma patient whose treatment included an IDH1 peptide vaccine. These receptors originate from a man aged 50-60 years with glioma. The CDR3 runs from the conserved cysteine through the conserved F or W. The order of the fields is J gene, D gene, V gene, clone size, CDR3 DNA, CDR3 protein. D genes are given only for firm matches. Clone size is stated in some rows and not others, as once, few, many or a class when expanded.

>TRBJ1-5|NA|TRBV27|NA
TGTGCCAGCTTCCCTAGCGGGGACACAAGCAATCAGCCCCAGCATTTT
CASFPSGDTSNQPQHF
>TRBJ2-1|NA|TRBV6-1|NA
TGTGCCAGCAGTGGGGGACTTTCATCCGACAATGAGCAGTTCTTC
CASSGGLSSDNEQFF
>TRBJ2-3|TRBD2|TRBV29-1|NA
TGCAGCGTTGAAGACGTAGGGACTAGCGGGAGCACAGATACGCAGTATTTT
CSVEDVGTSGSTDTQYF
>TRBJ1-2|NA|TRBV7-3|once
TGTGCCAGCAGCTTAGTTCCGGGGAACTATGGCTACACCTTC
CASSLVPGNYGYTF
>TRBJ2-1|NA|TRBV7-9|NA
TGTGCCAGCAGCTTAGTAGGGGGGGTTCGAGAGCAGTTCTTC
CASSLVGGVREQFF
>TRBJ1-1|NA|TRBV7-2|once
TGTGCCAGCAGCTCCCAAACCCCGGGGCACCTCATGAACACTGAAGCTTTCTTT
CASSSQTPGHLMNTEAFF
>TRBJ2-7|TRBD1|TRBV5-4|once
TGTGCCAGCAGCTTGACAGGGGGAAACGAGCAGTACTTC
CASSLTGGNEQYF
>TRBJ1-2|NA|TRBV30|few
TGTGCCGGATTTTACAGGGAAAATTATGGCTACACCTTC
CAGFYRENYGYTF
>TRBJ1-2|TRBD1|TRBV2|few
TGTGCCAGCAGGGTGGACAGGGGCGAGAACTATGGCTACACCTTC
CASRVDRGENYGYTF
>TRBJ2-2|TRBD1|TRBV5-6|NA
TGTGCCAGCAGTCTCGACAGGGTTGGCACCGGGGAGCTGTTTTTT
CASSLDRVGTGELFF
>TRBJ2-1|NA|TRBV6-5|NA
TGTGCCAGCAGTACGTTCTCTTCTAATGAGCAGTTCTTC
CASSTFSSNEQFF
>TRBJ1-1|NA|TRBV2|few
TGTGCCAGCAATCCTAGGACAGTTAACACTGAAGCTTTCTTT
CASNPRTVNTEAFF
>TRBJ1-1|NA|TRBV7-3|NA
TGTGCCAGCAGCCCGTTGGGGGGGAACACTGAAGCTTTCTTT
CASSPLGGNTEAFF
>TRBJ1-3|NA|TRBV7-2|once
TGTGCCAGCAGTTTGCCCCTCTCCCCGAGGTCTGGAAACACCATATATTTT
CASSLPLSPRSGNTIYF
>TRBJ1-2|TRBD1|TRBV30|NA
TGTGCCCTCCGCCCCCCAGGGGGCGGGTACACCTTC
CALRPPGGGYTF
>TRBJ2-7|TRBD2|TRBV9|once
TGTGCCAGCAGCGTCGGGACTAGCGGGAGAGTCTCCTACGAGCAGTACTTC
CASSVGTSGRVSYEQYF
>TRBJ2-1|TRBD2|TRBV27|NA
TGTGCCAGCAGTTTAAGGGGAGGGCTAGCCGAGCAGTTCTTC
CASSLRGGLAEQFF
>TRBJ1-2|NA|TRBV29-1|few
TGCAGCGTAGGGTCCGGGACACTCTATGGCTACACCTTC
CSVGSGTLYGYTF
>TRBJ2-1|NA|TRBV30|NA
TGTGCCTGGAGTATCGGGGGCCACAAGGATGAGCAGTTCTTC
CAWSIGGHKDEQFF
>TRBJ1-3|NA|TRBV11-2|NA
TGTGCCAGCAGCTTAAGTGGAAACACCATATATTTT
CASSLSGNTIYF
>TRBJ2-2|TRBD1|TRBV25-1|NA
TGTGCCAGCAGTGCCGGGACAGCGAACACCGGGGAGCTGTTTTTT
CASSAGTANTGELFF
>TRBJ1-1|NA|TRBV19|NA
TGTGCCAGTAGTATTGGTAACACTGAAGCTTTCTTT
CASSIGNTEAFF
>TRBJ2-3|NA|TRBV7-2|NA
TGTGCCAGCAGCTTTGGCGGGGCTAGCACAGATACGCAGTATTTT
CASSFGGASTDTQYF
>TRBJ2-2|NA|TRBV5-5|once
TGTGCCAGCAGCTCTCTGGGGAATGCCGGGGAGCTGTTTTTT
CASSSLGNAGELFF